A selection of T cell receptor beta chains follows, all from one sample in a study of cytotoxic CD8 clonotypes in ibrutinib-treated CLL. Assay: immunoSEQ multiplex PCR; the TCRdb copy retains only in-frame clones and omits some. Among around 26,000 clones, over 55% were seen once, and the ten largest hold around 42%. The sequences come from PBMCs, collected after 12 months of ibrutinib treatment. All receptors derive from a human donor with chronic lymphocytic leukemia. Both conserved end residues are part of each CDR3. Fields, in order: D gene, V gene, J gene, clone size, CDR3 protein, CDR3 DNA. A D gene is named only where the DNA matches it firmly. Clone size is given for some rows only: seen once, a few or many times, or a class if the clone is expanded.

.,TRBV19,TRBJ1-3,few,CASSIGAAGNTIYF,TGTGCCAGTAGTATAGGGGCTGCTGGAAACACCATATATTTT
TRBD1,TRBV6-6,TRBJ2-7,.,CASREPGQGAGEQYF,TGTGCCAGCCGCGAACCGGGACAGGGGGCGGGTGAGCAGTACTTC
.,TRBV18,TRBJ1-1,.,CASSPDRRTEAFF,TGTGCCAGCTCACCCGACAGGAGGACTGAAGCTTTCTTT
TRBD1,TRBV19,TRBJ2-2,medium-sized,CASRGQAIGGELFF,TGTGCCAGTAGGGGACAGGCGATCGGCGGGGAGCTGTTTTTT
.,TRBV18,TRBJ2-5,.,CASSPYRDQETQYF,TGTGCCAGCTCACCGTACAGGGACCAAGAGACCCAGTACTTC
TRBD1,TRBV6-1,TRBJ1-2,many,CASSEGQGISGYTF,TGTGCCAGCAGTGAGGGACAGGGAATAAGTGGCTACACCTTC
TRBD1,TRBV28,TRBJ2-7,once,CASSFLWDPGTGLGEQYF,TGTGCCAGCAGTTTTTTATGGGACCCTGGGACAGGGCTAGGCGAGCAGTACTTC
TRBD1,TRBV11-1,TRBJ2-5,.,CASSLGQGIQETQYF,TGTGCCAGCAGCTTGGGACAGGGGATCCAAGAGACCCAGTACTTC
.,TRBV18,TRBJ2-7,.,CASSPYTDYEQYF,TGTGCCAGCTCACCCTACACGGACTACGAGCAGTACTTC
.,TRBV6-5,TRBJ2-3,.,CASESSTDTQYF,TGTGCCTCCGAATCTAGCACAGATACGCAGTATTTT
.,TRBV30,TRBJ1-4,.,CAWSLAKWDEKLFF,TGTGCCTGGAGTTTGGCTAAGTGGGATGAAAAACTGTTTTTT
.,TRBV10-1,TRBJ1-3,.,CARAGPSGNTIYF,TGCGCTAGGGCAGGGCCCTCTGGAAACACCATATATTTT
TRBD1,TRBV28,TRBJ2-5,.,CASRGQALQTQYF,TGTGCCAGCAGGGGACAGGCGTTGCAGACCCAGTACTTC
.,TRBV6-5,TRBJ1-2,.,CASTIGANYGYTF,TGTGCCAGCACCATAGGAGCTAACTATGGCTACACCTTC
TRBD2,TRBV9,TRBJ2-3,.,CASSVDGGGTDTQYF,TGTGCCAGCAGCGTAGATGGCGGGGGGACAGATACGCAGTATTTT
.,TRBV29-1,TRBJ2-1,.,CSPRFGGNEQFF,TGCAGCCCCCGGTTCGGAGGCAATGAGCAGTTCTTC
.,TRBV2,TRBJ2-6,.,CASIPGGTRVDVLTF,TGTGCCAGCATCCCAGGAGGCACCCGAGTCGACGTCCTGACTTTC
.,TRBV11-1,TRBJ1-1,.,CASSLSRRNTEAFF,TGTGCCAGCAGCCTGAGCAGGAGGAACACTGAAGCTTTCTTT
.,TRBV5-1,TRBJ2-5,few,CASSLARYQETQYF,TGCGCCAGCAGCTTGGCACGGTACCAAGAGACCCAGTACTTC
.,TRBV23-1,TRBJ1-2,.,CASSQIQGRDGNYGYTF,TGCGCCAGCAGTCAAATCCAAGGGAGGGATGGTAACTATGGCTACACCTTC
.,TRBV7-2,TRBJ2-1,.,CASSQGSSYNEQFF,TGTGCCAGCAGCCAGGGGTCTTCCTACAATGAGCAGTTCTTC
.,TRBV29-1,TRBJ2-1,.,CSSSGGRSYNEQFF,TGCAGCTCCTCTGGGGGCCGCTCCTACAATGAGCAGTTCTTC
.,TRBV5-1,TRBJ1-6,.,CASSLRVGGDSPLHF,TGCGCCAGCAGCTTGAGGGTTGGTGGGGATTCACCCCTCCACTTT
TRBD2,TRBV7-2,TRBJ2-2,.,CASSPTSGRVSGELFF,TGTGCCAGCAGCCCGACTAGCGGGCGGGTTAGCGGGGAGCTGTTTTTT
TRBD1,TRBV28,TRBJ1-5,.,CASRRQGDPRNQPQHF,TGTGCCAGCAGAAGACAGGGGGATCCTCGAAATCAGCCCCAGCATTTT
.,TRBV28,TRBJ2-7,.,CASERGEQYF,TGTGCCAGCGAACGAGGCGAGCAGTACTTC
.,TRBV10-2,TRBJ2-3,.,CASEDRFSTDTQYF,TGCGCCAGCGAGGACCGATTTAGCACAGATACGCAGTATTTT
TRBD1,TRBV19,TRBJ2-2,.,CASRPGQGANTGELFF,TGTGCCAGTAGGCCTGGACAGGGGGCGAACACCGGGGAGCTGTTTTTT
TRBD1,TRBV2,TRBJ2-3,.,CARRPHRGRADTQYF,TGTGCCAGGAGACCTCACAGGGGTCGCGCAGATACGCAGTATTTT
.,TRBV28,TRBJ2-6,.,CASSTSSGANVLTF,TGTGCCAGCAGTACATCCTCTGGGGCCAACGTCCTGACTTTC
.,TRBV5-1,TRBJ2-5,.,CASSTGVKHQETQYF,TGCGCCAGCTCCACCGGGGTGAAACACCAAGAGACCCAGTACTTC
TRBD1,TRBV19,TRBJ1-3,few,CASSLKTGAGNTIYF,TGTGCCAGTAGTCTGAAGACAGGGGCCGGAAACACCATATATTTT
.,TRBV2,TRBJ1-5,.,CASRLDSNQPQHF,TGTGCCAGCAGGTTAGACAGTAATCAGCCCCAGCATTTT
TRBD1,TRBV6-5,TRBJ2-2,once,CASSYAGTGNTGELFF,TGTGCCAGCAGTTACGCCGGGACAGGGAACACCGGGGAGCTGTTTTTT
TRBD2,TRBV5-1,TRBJ2-7,.,CASSLHPPVAGGPRIYEQYF,TGCGCCAGCAGCCTTCATCCCCCGGTAGCGGGGGGGCCACGAATCTACGAGCAGTACTTC
.,TRBV5-1,TRBJ2-5,.,CASSSLGRRETQYF,TGCGCCAGCAGCTCTCTTGGACGGCGCGAGACCCAGTACTTC
.,TRBV2,TRBJ2-3,.,CASTEDAGAGTDTQYF,TGTGCCAGCACCGAGGATGCGGGGGCTGGCACAGATACGCAGTATTTT
TRBD1,TRBV9,TRBJ2-7,.,CASSVRDRGLEQYF,TGTGCCAGCAGCGTTCGAGACAGGGGTCTCGAGCAGTACTTC
.,TRBV4-3,TRBJ1-5,.,CASSLARLSNQPQHF,TGCGCCAGCAGCCTTGCCAGACTCAGCAATCAGCCCCAGCATTTT
TRBD1,TRBV5-1,TRBJ2-7,once,CASSSRRQGIYSYEQYF,TGCGCCAGCAGCTCCCGGAGACAGGGCATCTACTCCTACGAGCAGTACTTC
.,TRBV10-2,TRBJ2-7,.,CASGGGIGREQYF,TGCGCCAGCGGAGGAGGTATTGGGCGGGAGCAGTACTTC
TRBD1,TRBV27,TRBJ1-1,once,CASRSAGTGAANPEAFF,TGTGCCAGCAGAAGCGCCGGGACAGGGGCAGCAAACCCTGAAGCTTTCTTT
.,TRBV2,TRBJ2-2,.,CASTGGRLGTGELFF,TGTGCCAGCACCGGGGGGCGGTTGGGAACCGGGGAGCTGTTTTTT
TRBD2,TRBV18,TRBJ2-3,.,CASSPSGGETDTQYF,TGTGCCAGCTCCCCTAGCGGGGGGGAAACAGATACGCAGTATTTT
.,TRBV28,TRBJ2-7,.,CASSVIRGTYEQYF,TGTGCTAGCAGTGTAATCAGGGGAACCTACGAGCAGTACTTC
TRBD2,TRBV7-8,TRBJ2-1,few,CASSSLPGEGFEQFF,TGTGCCAGCAGCTCTCTCCCGGGGGAGGGCTTTGAGCAGTTCTTC
.,TRBV15,TRBJ2-7,.,CATSRDPVQASYEQYF,TGTGCCACCAGCAGAGATCCTGTTCAGGCCTCCTACGAGCAGTACTTC
.,TRBV2,TRBJ2-5,.,CASRLFETQYF,TGTGCCAGCCGACTTTTTGAGACCCAGTACTTC
.,TRBV30,TRBJ1-2,.,CAWSGSSTHYGYTF,TGTGCCTGGAGCGGATCCTCGACCCACTATGGCTACACCTTC
.,TRBV6-5,TRBJ1-3,once,CASSEARRGNTIYF,TGTGCCAGCAGTGAGGCCCGCCGAGGAAACACCATATATTTT
.,TRBV6-5,TRBJ1-1,.,CASRTGPGREAFF,TGTGCCAGCAGAACCGGGCCCGGGAGGGAAGCTTTCTTT
.,TRBV6-5,TRBJ1-3,.,CASSSQGLRNTIYF,TGTGCCAGCAGTTCACAGGGACTCCGAAACACCATATATTTT
TRBD1,TRBV7-2,TRBJ1-6,few,CASSTGTGSSPLHF,TGTGCCAGCAGCACCGGGACAGGGAGCTCACCCCTCCACTTT
.,TRBV30,TRBJ2-6,.,CAWQWSGANVLTF,TGTGCCTGGCAGTGGTCTGGGGCCAACGTCCTGACTTTC
TRBD2,TRBV7-9,TRBJ2-5,.,CASSWGLAGNQETQYF,TGTGCCAGCAGCTGGGGACTAGCGGGGAATCAAGAGACCCAGTACTTC